The 31 T cell receptor beta chains presented below share a single source sample, sequenced in a study of tumor-infiltrating lymphocytes in primary liver carcinoma (dated by TCRdb to 2016 to 2017). Reads for this sample came from an Illumina HiSeq 2500. TCRbeta-specific cDNA was reverse-transcribed from around 500 ng total RNA using a constant-region primer and ProtoScript II reverse transcriptase. The TCRbeta libraries were prepared through three rounds of nested multiplex PCR following a slightly modified ARM-PCR procedure. Multiplex TRBV1-TRBV30 forward primers and a Cbeta reverse primer were used in the first two PCR rounds, each of which was run for around 10 cycles. Starting from the raw public reads, TCRdb applied fastp trimming at Q25, assembled clones with MiXCR and retained in-frame beta chains. Rows are combined by CDR3 protein, so each entry shows the most common genes and DNA. The sample has about 200,000 distinct CDR3 sequences on record, roughly two thirds of them singletons. Together, the top ten hold roughly 6.8% of the sample.

Blood RNA was extracted from unsorted whole blood using TRIzol reagent, and germline DNA was obtained with the DNeasy Blood & Tissue kit. Sequenced input: peripheral blood. Every receptor here comes from a woman aged 60 to 75 with primary liver carcinoma and hepatitis B virus infection.

Notes on this clonotype: Germline is not matched at one junction end, which may reflect a read error. This chain connects TRBV6-6 to TRBJ1-1; 7 positions agree with TRBD1. CDR3 length: 13 residues. Germline V gives CDR1 MNHNY, CDR2 SVGAGI (reference sequence). The CDR3 here is CASKKTGRAEAFF. The DNA for the CDR3 is TGTGCCAGCAAGAAGACAGGGCGGGCTGAAGCCTTCTTT.

This clonotype occurred once. The chain combines TRBV30 with TRBJ1-3; D gene unclear. Germline values: CDR1 GTSNPN, CDR2 SVGIG (reference sequence). Trimming took 4 bases from V and 3 from J, leaving 7 bases between them. The CDR3 has 12 residues. The CDR3 protein is CAWKELGNTIYF. For the CDR3, the DNA is TGTGCCTGGAAGGAACTTGGAAACACCATATATTTT.

The table lists this clonotype with many counts. V usage is TRBV25-1 and J usage is TRBJ2-1, with 7 positions matching TRBD2. Germline V gives CDR1 MGHDK, CDR2 SYGVNS. The CDR3 totals 13 residues. The V and J ends lost 3 bases and 4 bases, in that order; junction bases with no gene match: 0. The CDR3 DNA is TGTGCCAGCAGTGAGCGGGAGTACAATGAGCAGTTCTTC. Protein product: CASSEREYNEQFF. Using reference TRBV25-1 and TRBJ2-1 for the parts outside the CDR3, the full variable domain is EADIYQTPRYLVIGTGKKITLECSQTMGHDKMYWYQQDPGMELHLIHYSYGVNSTEKGDLSSESTVSRIRTEHFPLTLESARPSHTSQYLCASSEREYNEQFFGPGTRLTVL.

V and J are TRBV6-2 or TRBV6-3 and TRBJ2-3; TRBD2 matches 9 bases. Germline loops: CDR1 MNHEY, CDR2 SVGEGT. The CDR3 covers 17 residues. V trimming: 11 bases; J trimming: 0 bases; junction bases outside the gene matches: 15. As DNA, the CDR3 is TGTGCCGACAGAAACCCACCGGGACTAGCTAGCACAGATACGCAGTATTTT. This sequence encodes CADRNPPGLASTDTQYF.

This clonotype was seen a few times. This chain uses TRBV7-9 with TRBJ1-1; D not resolved. The germline V gene has CDR1 SEHNR and CDR2 FQNEAQ (reference sequence). CDR3 size: 16 residues. Deletions cut 5 bases from V and 2 bases from J, with 18 bases between. DNA of the CDR3: TGTGCCAGCAGCCACGCGGACCTCCGAGCTAACACTGAAGCTTTCTTT. Translated: CASSHADLRANTEAFF.

V and J are TRBV7-9 and TRBJ2-5; D is unclear. Trimming shortened V by 5 bases and J by 2 bases, and 18 bases separated the two germline ends. The CDR3 has 16 residues. Germline V lookup: CDR1 SEHNR, CDR2 FQNEAQ (reference sequence). The CDR3 coding sequence is TGTGCCAGCAGCCAAATTGGCCGGCAGGAGCAAGAGACCCAGTACTTC. Translating gives CASSQIGRQEQETQYF.

Comments on this clonotype: A junction boundary mismatches the germline segment, possibly from a read error. The CDR3, as DNA: TGTGCCAGCAGCCCTCGGACGGGATTTAATGGAAAACTGTTTTTT. Protein sequence: CASSPRTGFNGKLFF. The rearrangement links TRBV11-2 to TRBJ1-4; no firm D call. Germline V lookup: CDR1 SGHAT, CDR2 FQNNGV. The CDR3 is made up of 15 amino acids. The full variable domain, completed using reference TRBV11-2 and TRBJ1-4, is EAGVAQSPRYKIIEKRQSVAFWCNPISGHATLYWYQQILGQGPKLLIQFQNNGVVDDSQLPKDRFSAERLKGVDSTLKIQPAKLEDSAVYLCASSPRTGFNGKLFFGSGTQLSVL.

The chain couples TRBV5-1 to TRBJ1-6, with a weak D call TRBD1 (6 bases). The CDR3 consists of 15 residues. Looked up from germline, CDR1 is SGHRS and CDR2 is YFSETQ. V dropped 4 bases and J dropped 5 bases, with 13 bases sitting between them. The CDR3 DNA sequence: TGCGCCAGCAGCGGGGGGGGCGTGGATAATTCACCCCTCCACTTT. Translating it yields CASSGGGVDNSPLHF.

In regard to this clonotype: A much larger clone sits a single nucleotide away, making a read error possible. The chain uses TRBV5-4 and TRBJ2-1, with a weak D call TRBD1 (6 bases). There are 16 residues in the CDR3. Trimming removed 4 bases from V and 4 bases from J, with 18 bases in between. Germline CDR1 and CDR2: SGHNT and YYREEE (reference sequence). The CDR3 is CASSEAGTPIYNEQFF. CDR3 sequence (DNA): TGTGCCAGCAGCGAGGCCGGGACACCCATATACAATGAGCAGTTCTTC.

A word on this clonotype: One end of the junction is discordant with germline, which a read error may explain. This rearrangement joins TRBV11-2 to TRBJ2-2; possibly TRBD2 for D (5 bases). The CDR3 totals 15 residues. Germline CDR1 SGHAT, CDR2 FQNNGV. The CDR3 region is CARSLASRHTGEMFF. CDR3 nucleotide sequence: TGTGCCCGCAGCTTAGCTAGTCGCCACACCGGGGAGATGTTTTTT.

With regard to this clonotype: Being one base from a much bigger clone, this may be a read error. The V and J genes are TRBV6-1 and TRBJ1-2, with D uncertain. Germline V gives CDR1 MNHNS, CDR2 SASEGT. CDR3 size: 13 residues. For the CDR3, the DNA is TGTGCCAACAGTTCGCGGCCAACATATGGCTACACCTTC. As protein: CANSSRPTYGYTF.

The CDR3 DNA reads as TGCGCCAGCAGCTTGGCTCGTCGCCTAGAAGATACGCAGTATTTT. Its translation is CASSLARRLEDTQYF. The rearrangement uses TRBV5-1 and TRBJ2-3, with D uncertain. The V gene lost 0 bases and the J gene lost 5 bases, with 13 bases spanning the gap. Germline V lookup: CDR1 SGHRS, CDR2 YFSETQ. This CDR3 is built from 15 residues.

As regards this clonotype: A much larger clone lies a single base off, so this may be a read error. The rearrangement links TRBV4-1 to TRBJ2-1, with D possibly called TRBD1 or TRBD2 (5 bases each). Germline values: CDR1 MGHRA, CDR2 YSYEKL. The CDR3 totals 16 residues. Trimming took off 4 bases at V and 8 bases at J, with 21 bases between the two ends. The CDR3 protein is CASSLTPGTGFDEQFF. The CDR3 region has the DNA TGCGCCAGCAGCCTAACCCCAGGGACGGGATTTGATGAGCAGTTCTTC.

Notes on this clonotype: Mismatch with germline at one junction end may stem from a read error. Written as DNA, the CDR3 is TGTGTCAGCAGTCCCTCAGACAGGGTTAGGAGCGACGAGCAGTACTTC. Translated, it gives CVSSPSDRVRSDEQYF. The V call is TRBV28, the J call TRBJ2-7; TRBD1 matches 7 bases. The CDR3 contains 16 residues. CDR1 MDHEN and CDR2 SYDVKM come from the germline V gene.

To note about this clonotype: A clone one base away is much larger, so this may be a read error. The chain combines TRBV6-1 with TRBJ2-3, with 10 bases fitting TRBD2. CDR3 length equals 12 residues. Per germline, CDR1 MNHNS and CDR2 SASEGT. V lost 5 bases and J lost 11; bases outside the gene matches: 4. The chain's CDR3 is CASSLAGDVQYF. CDR3 coding DNA: TGTGCCAGCAGTCTAGCGGGAGATGTGCAGTATTTT.

A note on this clonotype: A much larger clone differs from this one at a single base, so this may be a read error. J is TRBJ2-3 and V is TRBV6-6; D gene unclear. This CDR3 region has 13 residues. The germline V gene encodes CDR1 MNHNY and CDR2 SVGAGI (reference sequence). For the CDR3, the DNA is TGTGCAAGAGGAACCTCTAGCACAGATACGCAGTATTTT. Translated: CARGTSSTDTQYF.

Comment on this clonotype: This sequence may be a read error, since a much larger clone differs from it by one base. The chain couples TRBV7-8 to TRBJ2-4, with TRBD2 matching 9 bases. From germline, CDR1 is SGHVS and CDR2 FQNEAQ. The CDR3 contains 14 residues. The CDR3, as DNA: TGTGCCAGCAGGGAGACTAGCGGTAAAAACACTCAGTACTTC. This encodes CASRETSGKNTQYF.

Notes on this clonotype: The CDR3 does not end in the conserved phenylalanine or tryptophan, so this is likely a read error. The gene calls are TRBV11-2 and TRBJ2-3; no clear D gene. From germline, CDR1 is SGHAT and CDR2 FQNNGV. V dropped 0 bases and J dropped 4 bases, with 11 bases sitting between them. The CDR3 length is 15 residues. The CDR3 loop is CASSLDGIMADTQYL. The CDR3 bases are TGTGCCAGCAGCTTAGATGGAATAATGGCAGATACGCAGTATCTT.

Concerning this clonotype: Its ends do not fully match the called genes, so a read error is possible. This chain connects TRBV6-6 to TRBJ2-7; no reliable D call. The CDR3 has 13 residues. Germline CDR1 MNHNY, CDR2 SVGAGI (reference sequence). The CDR3 spells CASSVSNSYEQYF. The CDR3 DNA reads as TGTGCTAGCAGTGTCAGTAACTCCTACGAGCAGTACTTC.

The chain combines TRBV5-1 with TRBJ1-1; D is uncertain. The CDR3 consists of 15 residues. The V and J ends lost 5 bases and 1 base respectively, with 15 bases between them. Germline lookup yields CDR1 SGHRS and CDR2 YFSETQ. DNA of the CDR3: TGCGCCAGCAGGGTCGAGAAACAAAAGAACACTGAAGCTTTCTTT. Its translation is CASRVEKQKNTEAFF. Full variable domain (outside the CDR3, taken from reference TRBV5-1 and TRBJ1-1): KAGVTQTPRYLIKTRGQQVTLSCSPISGHRSVSWYQQTPGQGLQFLFEYFSETQRNKGNFPGRFSGRQFSNSRSEMNVSTLELGDSALYLCASRVEKQKNTEAFFGQGTRLTVV.

This clonotype has at least ten counts. The chain joins TRBV29-1 to TRBJ2-2, with 12 bases matching TRBD1. CDR3 length: 13 residues. The germline V gene encodes CDR1 SQVTM and CDR2 ANQGSEA. Trimming cost V 6 bases and J 7 bases; bases outside gene matches: 3. CDR3: CSVGQGANGELFF. CDR3 sequence (DNA): TGCAGCGTGGGACAGGGGGCGAACGGGGAGCTGTTTTTT.

As for this clonotype: Since a much larger clone is just one base distant, this may be a read error. The chain recombines TRBV10-2 with TRBJ1-2; no reliable D call. Germline V gives CDR1 WSHSY, CDR2 SAAADI. The CDR3 is made up of 13 amino acids. CDR3 protein: CASSEFRNYGCTF. CDR3 DNA sequence: TGCGCCAGCAGTGAATTCCGCAACTATGGCTGCACCTTC.

This clonotype came up a few times. The chain combines TRBV12-5 with TRBJ2-7, with a weak D call TRBD2 (5 bases). V was clipped by 0 bases and J by 0 bases, with 15 bases between them. The CDR3 is 17 residues long. Germline CDR1 is LGHNT and CDR2 is FRNRAP. CDR3 sequence (DNA): TGTGCTAGTGGTTTGGTACTGAGCGGACGACACTCCTACGAGCAGTACTTC. Its translation is CASGLVLSGRHSYEQYF.

Note on this clonotype: Since a much larger clone is just one base distant, this may be a read error. The chain is built from TRBV12-5 and TRBJ1-5; TRBD1 is a possible D gene (6 bases). From germline, CDR1 is LGHNT and CDR2 FRNRAP. This CDR3 is built from 16 residues. In DNA form, the CDR3 reads TGTGATAGTGGTTTGGTGCCAGGGGTGGGCAATCAGCCCCAGCATTTT. Its protein is CDSGLVPGVGNQPQHF.

Concerning this clonotype: A junction end diverges from the germline sequence, so it may reflect a read error. This chain uses TRBV4-1 with TRBJ2-1; a weak D match, TRBD1 (6 bases). This CDR3 region has 13 residues. The germline CDR1 and CDR2 sequences are MGHRA and YSYEKL. The CDR3 protein is CASSQAAGVEQLF. The CDR3 region has the DNA TGCGCCAGCAGCCAAGCTGCAGGGGTTGAACAGCTCTTC.

In the case of this clonotype: This may come from a read error, since a much larger clone is one base off. This chain links TRBV6-2 or TRBV6-3 with TRBJ2-3; the D gene is possibly TRBD2 (6 bases). The germline gives CDR1 MNHEY, CDR2 SVGEGT. The CDR3 is 18 residues long. V lost 2 bases and J 4 bases, leaving 22 bases between the germline ends. CDR3 coding DNA: TGTGCCAGCAGTTACCCGCGGGACCTCAAGGGAATCGCAGATACGCAGTATTTT. This translates into CASSYPRDLKGIADTQYF.

The chain uses TRBV5-1 and TRBJ2-3; D not certain. The germline V gene has CDR1 SGHRS and CDR2 YFSETQ. V lost 2 bases and J lost 0, with 10 bases in between. This CDR3 region has 15 residues. Written as DNA, the CDR3 is TGCGCCAGCAGCTTTTCCGGAACTAGCACAGATACGCAGTATTTT. This gives the protein CASSFSGTSTDTQYF.

Of note for this clonotype: The junction differs from germline at one of its ends, possibly a read error. The V gene is TRBV11-2, the J gene TRBJ2-7, with D possibly TRBD1 on 6 matching bases. The CDR3 consists of 14 residues. The germline V gene has CDR1 SGHAT and CDR2 FQNNGV. This CDR3 is CASTYWGLSYEQYF. The CDR3 coding sequence is TGTGCTAGCACCTATTGGGGGCTCTCCTACGAGCAGTACTTC.

The chain has TRBV11-2 and TRBJ2-5; D may be TRBD1 (5 bases). From germline, CDR1 is SGHAT and CDR2 FQNNGV. V gave up 9 bases and J gave up 9 bases, with 17 bases separating them. This CDR3 is 12 amino acids long. Written as DNA, the CDR3 is TGTGCCAGTAGCAGATATGGGGCCGCCCAGTACTTC. Amino acids: CASSRYGAAQYF.

This clonotype has ten or more counts. The chain joins TRBV5-5 to TRBJ1-1; a weak D match, TRBD1 (5 bases). V dropped 0 bases and J dropped 5 bases, with 11 bases sitting between them. CDR1 is SGHKS and CDR2 is YYEKEE in the germline V gene (reference sequence). The CDR3 runs 14 residues. The CDR3 here is CASSLEGERTEAFF. CDR3 DNA: TGTGCCAGCAGCTTGGAAGGGGAACGGACTGAAGCTTTCTTT.

Remarks on this clonotype: One junction end disagrees with the germline gene, perhaps due to a read error. The chain carries TRBV4-1 and TRBJ2-1; D unresolved. The CDR3 spans 17 residues. Germline CDR1 and CDR2: MGHRA and YSYEKL. Written as DNA, the CDR3 is TGCGCCAGCAGCGATGGCCGGGTGGGGTATCTCTACAATGAGCAGCTCTTC. Protein sequence: CASSDGRVGYLYNEQLF.